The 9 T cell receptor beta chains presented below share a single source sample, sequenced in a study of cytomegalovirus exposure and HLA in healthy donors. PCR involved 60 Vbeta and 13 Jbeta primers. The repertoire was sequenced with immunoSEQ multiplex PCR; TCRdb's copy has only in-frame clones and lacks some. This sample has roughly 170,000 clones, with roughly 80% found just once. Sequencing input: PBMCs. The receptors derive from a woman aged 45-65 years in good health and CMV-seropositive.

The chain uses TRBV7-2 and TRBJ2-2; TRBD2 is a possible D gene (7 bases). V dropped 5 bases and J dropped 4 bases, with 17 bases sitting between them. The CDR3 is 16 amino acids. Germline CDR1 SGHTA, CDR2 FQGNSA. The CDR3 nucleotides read TGTGCCAGCAGCGCGCCGGGGGGCCTCCTCACCGGGGAGCTGTTTTTT. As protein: CASSAPGGLLTGELFF.

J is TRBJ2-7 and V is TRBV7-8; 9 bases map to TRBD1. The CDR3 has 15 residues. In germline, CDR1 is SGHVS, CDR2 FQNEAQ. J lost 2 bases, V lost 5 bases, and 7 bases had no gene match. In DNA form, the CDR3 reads TGTGCCAGCAGCCCGACCGGGACAGGGACCTACGAGCAGTACTTC. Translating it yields CASSPTGTGTYEQYF.

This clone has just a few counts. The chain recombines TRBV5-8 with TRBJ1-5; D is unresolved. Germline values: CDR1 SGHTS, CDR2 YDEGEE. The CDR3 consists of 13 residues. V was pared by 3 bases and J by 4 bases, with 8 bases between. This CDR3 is CASSSPRNQPQHF. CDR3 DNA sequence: TGTGCCAGCAGCTCCCCCCGGAATCAGCCCCAGCATTTT.

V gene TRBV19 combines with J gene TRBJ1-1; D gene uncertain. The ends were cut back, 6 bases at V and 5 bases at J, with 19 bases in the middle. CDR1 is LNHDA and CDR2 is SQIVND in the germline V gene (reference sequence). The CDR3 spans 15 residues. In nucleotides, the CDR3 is TGTGCCAGTAGCCGAGGCAAGTCGGGGAGGACTGAAGCTTTCTTT. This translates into CASSRGKSGRTEAFF.

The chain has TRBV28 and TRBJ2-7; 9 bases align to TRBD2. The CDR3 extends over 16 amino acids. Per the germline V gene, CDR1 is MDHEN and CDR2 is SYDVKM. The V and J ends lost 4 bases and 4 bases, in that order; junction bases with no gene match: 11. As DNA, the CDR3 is TGTGCCAGCAGTTCTAGCGGGACTGTTGTGATGTACGAGCAGTACTTC. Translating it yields CASSSSGTVVMYEQYF. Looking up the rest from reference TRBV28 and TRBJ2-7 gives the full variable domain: DVKVTQSSRYLVKRTGEKVFLECVQDMDHENMFWYRQDPGLGLRLIYFSYDVKMKEKGDIPEGYSVSREKKERFSLILESASTNQTSMYLCASSSSGTVVMYEQYFGPGTRLTVT.

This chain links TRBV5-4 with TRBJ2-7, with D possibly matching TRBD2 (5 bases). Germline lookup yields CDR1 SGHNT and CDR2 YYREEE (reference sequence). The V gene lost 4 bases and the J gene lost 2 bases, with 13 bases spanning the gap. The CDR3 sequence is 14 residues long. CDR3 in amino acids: CASSPAREPYEQYF. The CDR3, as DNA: TGTGCCAGCAGCCCCGCAAGGGAGCCCTACGAGCAGTACTTC.

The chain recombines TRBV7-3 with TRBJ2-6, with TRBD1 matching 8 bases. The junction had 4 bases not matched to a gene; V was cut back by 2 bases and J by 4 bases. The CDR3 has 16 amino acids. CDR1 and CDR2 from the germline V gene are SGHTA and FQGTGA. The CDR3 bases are TGTGCCAGCAGCTTACACCAGGGGGCCGGGGCCAACGTCCTGACTTTC. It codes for CASSLHQGAGANVLTF.

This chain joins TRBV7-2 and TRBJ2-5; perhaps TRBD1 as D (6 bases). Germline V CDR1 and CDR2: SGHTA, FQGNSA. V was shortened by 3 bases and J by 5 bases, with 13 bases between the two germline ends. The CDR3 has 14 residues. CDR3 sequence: CASSFWTAGETQYF. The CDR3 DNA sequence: TGTGCCAGCAGCTTTTGGACAGCAGGGGAGACCCAGTACTTC.

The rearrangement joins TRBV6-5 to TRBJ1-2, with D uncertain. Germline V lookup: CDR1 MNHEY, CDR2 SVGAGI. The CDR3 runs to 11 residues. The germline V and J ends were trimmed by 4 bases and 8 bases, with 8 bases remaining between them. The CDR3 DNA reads TGTGCCAGCAGTTCCCTGAGGGGCTACACCTTC. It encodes CASSSLRGYTF.